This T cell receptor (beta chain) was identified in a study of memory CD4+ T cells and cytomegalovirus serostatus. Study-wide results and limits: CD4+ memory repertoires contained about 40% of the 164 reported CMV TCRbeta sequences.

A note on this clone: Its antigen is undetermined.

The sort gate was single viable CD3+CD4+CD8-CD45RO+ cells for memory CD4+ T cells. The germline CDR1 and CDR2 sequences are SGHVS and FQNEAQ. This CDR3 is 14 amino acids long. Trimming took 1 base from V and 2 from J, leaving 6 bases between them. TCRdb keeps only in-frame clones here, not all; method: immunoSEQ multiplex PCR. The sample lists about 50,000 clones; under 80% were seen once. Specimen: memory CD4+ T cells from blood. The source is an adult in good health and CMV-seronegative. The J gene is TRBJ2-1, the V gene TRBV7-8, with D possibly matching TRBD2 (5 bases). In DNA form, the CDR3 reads TGTGCCAGCAGCTTAGACGGGGCCTACAATGAGCAGTTCTTC. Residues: CASSLDGAYNEQFF.